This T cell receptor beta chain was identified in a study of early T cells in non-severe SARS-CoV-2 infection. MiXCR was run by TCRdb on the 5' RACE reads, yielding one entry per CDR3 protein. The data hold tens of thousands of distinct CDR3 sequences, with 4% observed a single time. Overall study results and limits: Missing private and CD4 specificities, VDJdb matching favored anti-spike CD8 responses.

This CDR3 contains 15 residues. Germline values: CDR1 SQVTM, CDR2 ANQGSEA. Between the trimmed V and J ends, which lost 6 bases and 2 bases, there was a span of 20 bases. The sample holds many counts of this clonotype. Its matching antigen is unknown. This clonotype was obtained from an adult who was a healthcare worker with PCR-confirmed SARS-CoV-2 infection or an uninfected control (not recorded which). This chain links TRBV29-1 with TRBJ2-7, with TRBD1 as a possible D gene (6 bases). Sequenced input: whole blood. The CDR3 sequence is CSVESRGLTTYEQYF. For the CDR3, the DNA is TGCAGCGTCGAATCCAGGGGCCTTACTACCTACGAGCAGTACTTC.